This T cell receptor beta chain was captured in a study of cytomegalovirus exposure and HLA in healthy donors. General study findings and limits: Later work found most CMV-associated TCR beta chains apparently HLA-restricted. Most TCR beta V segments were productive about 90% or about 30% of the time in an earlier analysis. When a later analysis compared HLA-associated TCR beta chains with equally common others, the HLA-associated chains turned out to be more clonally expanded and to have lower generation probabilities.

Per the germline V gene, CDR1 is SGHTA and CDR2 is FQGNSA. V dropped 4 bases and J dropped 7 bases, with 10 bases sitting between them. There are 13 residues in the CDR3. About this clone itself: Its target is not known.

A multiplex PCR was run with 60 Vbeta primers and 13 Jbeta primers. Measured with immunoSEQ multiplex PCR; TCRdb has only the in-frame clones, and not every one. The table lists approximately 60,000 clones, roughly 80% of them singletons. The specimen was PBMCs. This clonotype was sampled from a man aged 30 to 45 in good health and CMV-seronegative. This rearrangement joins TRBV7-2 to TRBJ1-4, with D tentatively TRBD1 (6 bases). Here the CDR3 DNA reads TGTGCCAGCAGCTCAGGGGCCCGTGAAAAACTGTTTTTT. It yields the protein CASSSGAREKLFF.